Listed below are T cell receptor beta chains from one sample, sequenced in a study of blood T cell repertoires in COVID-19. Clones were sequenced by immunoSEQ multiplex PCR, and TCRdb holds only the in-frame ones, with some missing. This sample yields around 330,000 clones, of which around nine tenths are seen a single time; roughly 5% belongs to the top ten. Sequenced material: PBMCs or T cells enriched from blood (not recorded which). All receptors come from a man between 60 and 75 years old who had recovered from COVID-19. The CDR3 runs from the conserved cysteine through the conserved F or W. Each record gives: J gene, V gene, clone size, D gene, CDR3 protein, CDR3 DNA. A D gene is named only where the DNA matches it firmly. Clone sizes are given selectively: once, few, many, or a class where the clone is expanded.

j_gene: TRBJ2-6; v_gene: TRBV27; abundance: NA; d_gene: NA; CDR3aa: CASSPKGNGANVLTF; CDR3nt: TGTGCCAGCAGTCCCAAGGGGAACGGGGCCAACGTCCTGACTTTC
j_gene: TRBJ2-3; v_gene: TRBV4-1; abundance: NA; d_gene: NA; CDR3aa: CASSQEPRVADTQYF; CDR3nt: TGCGCCAGCAGCCAAGAACCTAGAGTGGCAGATACGCAGTATTTT
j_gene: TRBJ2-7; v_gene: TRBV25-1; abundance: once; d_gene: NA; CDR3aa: CASTYRVRYYEQYF; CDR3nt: TGTGCCAGCACCTACAGGGTGCGGTACTACGAGCAGTACTTC
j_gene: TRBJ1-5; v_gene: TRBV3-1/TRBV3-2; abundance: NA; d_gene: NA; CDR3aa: CASSQRGRGFGNQPQHF; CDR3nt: TGTGCCAGCAGCCAACGGGGAAGGGGGTTTGGCAATCAGCCCCAGCATTTT
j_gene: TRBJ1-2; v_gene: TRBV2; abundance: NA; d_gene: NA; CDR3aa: CASRKTDLYGYTF; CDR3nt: TGTGCCAGCAGAAAAACAGACCTCTATGGCTACACCTTC
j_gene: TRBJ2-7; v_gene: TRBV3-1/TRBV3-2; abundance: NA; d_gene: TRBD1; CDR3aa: CASRRQGVHEQYF; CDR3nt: TGTGCCAGCAGGCGACAGGGTGTCCACGAGCAGTACTTC
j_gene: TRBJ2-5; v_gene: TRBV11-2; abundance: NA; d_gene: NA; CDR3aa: CASSPPVRYQETQYF; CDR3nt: TGTGCCAGCAGCCCCCCTGTGAGGTACCAAGAGACCCAGTACTTC
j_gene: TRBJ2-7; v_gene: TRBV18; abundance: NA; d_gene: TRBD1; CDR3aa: CASSPGTGDHEQYF; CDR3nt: TGTGCCAGCTCACCCGGGACAGGGGACCACGAGCAGTACTTC
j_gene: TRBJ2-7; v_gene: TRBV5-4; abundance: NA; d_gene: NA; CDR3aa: CASSLLGGVYYEQYF; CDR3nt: TGTGCCAGCAGCTTACTAGGTGGGGTCTACTACGAGCAGTACTTC
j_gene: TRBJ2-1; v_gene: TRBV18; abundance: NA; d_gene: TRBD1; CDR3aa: CASSATGQGYNEQFF; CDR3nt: TGTGCCAGCTCAGCCACGGGACAGGGTTACAATGAGCAGTTCTTC
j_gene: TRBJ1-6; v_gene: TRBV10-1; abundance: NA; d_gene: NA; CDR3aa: CASSMEGSWSPLHF; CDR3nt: TGCGCCAGCAGCATGGAGGGGAGTTGGTCACCCCTCCACTTT
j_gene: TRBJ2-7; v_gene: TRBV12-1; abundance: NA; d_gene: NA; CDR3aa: CASSFDFVAGVGEQYF; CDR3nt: TGTGCCAGCAGCTTTGATTTTGTCGCGGGAGTAGGCGAGCAGTACTTC
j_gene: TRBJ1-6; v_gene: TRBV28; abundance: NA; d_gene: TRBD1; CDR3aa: CASSFHRGNSPLHF; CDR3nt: TGTGCCAGCAGTTTCCACAGGGGTAATTCACCCCTCCACTTT
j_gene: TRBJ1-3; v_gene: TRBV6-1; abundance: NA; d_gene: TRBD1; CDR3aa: CASSGGTGAPGNTIYF; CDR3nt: TGTGCCAGCAGTGGGGGGACAGGGGCACCTGGAAACACCATATATTTT
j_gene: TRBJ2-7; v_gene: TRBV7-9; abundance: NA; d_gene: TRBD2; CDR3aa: CASSSPGTSAKYEQYF; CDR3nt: TGTGCCAGCAGCTCCCCCGGGACTAGCGCCAAGTACGAGCAGTACTTC
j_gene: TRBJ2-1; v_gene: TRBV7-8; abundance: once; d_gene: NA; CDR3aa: CASSFRVTNEQFF; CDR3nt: TGTGCCAGCAGCTTCCGGGTAACCAATGAGCAGTTCTTC
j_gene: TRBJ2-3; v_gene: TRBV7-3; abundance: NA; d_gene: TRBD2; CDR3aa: CASSSGGLAASTDTQYF; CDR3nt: TGTGCCAGCAGCTCCGGGGGACTAGCGGCTAGCACAGATACGCAGTATTTT